This TCR beta chain comes out of a study of cytomegalovirus exposure and HLA in healthy donors. Overall study findings and caveats: When the data were analyzed later, several of the most significant clusters appeared to be linked to common viral pathogens.

V lost 4 bases and J 3 bases, leaving 15 bases between the germline ends. CDR1 and CDR2 from the germline V gene are LGHNA and YSLEER. This CDR3 is built from 15 residues. As to this clone: Its antigen is not identified.

PCR involved 60 Vbeta and 13 Jbeta primers. Clones were read by immunoSEQ multiplex PCR, and TCRdb kept only the in-frame ones, dropping some. This sample carries some 180,000 clones, roughly 80% of them seen once, and the ten largest clones take about 1.5%. The sequencing input was PBMCs. The receptor comes from a middle-aged man in good health and CMV-seronegative. The V gene is TRBV4-3, the J gene TRBJ1-1; TRBD1 is a possible D gene (5 bases). DNA for the CDR3: TGCGCCAGCAGCCCCCATGAAGGGGCGGACACTGAAGCTTTCTTT. It codes for CASSPHEGADTEAFF.